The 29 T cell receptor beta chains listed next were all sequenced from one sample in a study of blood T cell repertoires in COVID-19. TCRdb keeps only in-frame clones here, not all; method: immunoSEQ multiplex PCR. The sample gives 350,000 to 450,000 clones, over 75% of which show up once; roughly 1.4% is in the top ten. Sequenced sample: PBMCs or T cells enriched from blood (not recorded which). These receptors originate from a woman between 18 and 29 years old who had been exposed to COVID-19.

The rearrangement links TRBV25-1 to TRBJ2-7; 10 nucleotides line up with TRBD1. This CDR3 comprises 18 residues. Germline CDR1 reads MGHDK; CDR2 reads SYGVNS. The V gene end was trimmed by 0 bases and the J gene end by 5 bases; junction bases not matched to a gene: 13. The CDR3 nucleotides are TGTGCCAGCAGTGAATATGGAACCCGGGACAGGGGATTGGACGAGCAGTACTTC. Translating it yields CASSEYGTRDRGLDEQYF.

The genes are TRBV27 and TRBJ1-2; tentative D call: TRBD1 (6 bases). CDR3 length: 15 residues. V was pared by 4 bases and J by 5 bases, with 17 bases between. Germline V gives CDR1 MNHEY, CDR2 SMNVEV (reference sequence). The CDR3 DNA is TGTGCCAGCAGTTCCCACAGGGCAGACGTTTATGGCTACACCTTC. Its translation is CASSSHRADVYGYTF.

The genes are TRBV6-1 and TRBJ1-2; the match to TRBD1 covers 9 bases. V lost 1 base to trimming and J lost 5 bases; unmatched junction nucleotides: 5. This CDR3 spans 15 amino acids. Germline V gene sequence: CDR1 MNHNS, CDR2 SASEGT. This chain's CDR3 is CASSEGTGVRYGYTF. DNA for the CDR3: TGTGCCAGCAGTGAAGGGACAGGGGTAAGGTATGGCTACACCTTC.

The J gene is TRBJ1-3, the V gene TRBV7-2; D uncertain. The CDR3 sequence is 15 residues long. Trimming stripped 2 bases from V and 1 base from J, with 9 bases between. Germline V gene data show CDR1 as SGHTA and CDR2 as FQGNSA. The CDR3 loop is CASSLLSLSGNTIYF. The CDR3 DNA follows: TGTGCCAGCAGCTTACTTAGTTTATCTGGAAACACCATATATTTT.

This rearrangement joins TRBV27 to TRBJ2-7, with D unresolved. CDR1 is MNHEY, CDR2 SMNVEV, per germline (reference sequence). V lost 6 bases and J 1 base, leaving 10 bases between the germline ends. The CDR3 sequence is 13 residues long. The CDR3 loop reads CASSPTVSYEQYF. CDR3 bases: TGTGCCAGCAGCCCAACAGTTTCCTACGAGCAGTACTTC.

The CDR3 bases are TGTGCCAGCGGCCCCGGGACAGGCCTTGGAGCCCAGCATTTT. It translates to CASGPGTGLGAQHF. The chain uses TRBV4-2 and TRBJ1-5; 8 nucleotides agree with TRBD1. Germline CDR1 reads LGHNA; CDR2 reads YNFKEQ. V shed 8 bases and J 11 bases; nucleotides not matched to a gene: 14. This CDR3 has 14 residues.

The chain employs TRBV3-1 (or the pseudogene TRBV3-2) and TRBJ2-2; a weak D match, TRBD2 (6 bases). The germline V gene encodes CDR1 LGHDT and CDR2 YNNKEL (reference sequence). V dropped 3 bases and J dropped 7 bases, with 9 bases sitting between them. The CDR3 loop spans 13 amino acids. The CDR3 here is CASSHWGDGELFF. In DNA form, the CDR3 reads TGTGCCAGCAGCCATTGGGGGGACGGGGAGCTGTTTTTT.

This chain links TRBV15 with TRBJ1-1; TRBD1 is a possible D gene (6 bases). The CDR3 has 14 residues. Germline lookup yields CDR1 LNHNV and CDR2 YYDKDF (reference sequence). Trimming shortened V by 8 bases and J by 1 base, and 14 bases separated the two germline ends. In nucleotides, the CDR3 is TGTGCCACCGAAGGGGGGGGTGGGAACACTGAAGCTTTCTTT. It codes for CATEGGGGNTEAFF. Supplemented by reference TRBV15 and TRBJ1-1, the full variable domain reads DAMVIQNPRYQVTQFGKPVTLSCSQTLNHNVMYWYQQKSSQAPKLLFHYYDKDFNNEADTPDNFQSRRPNTSFCFLDIRSPGLGDTAMYLCATEGGGGNTEAFFGQGTRLTVV.

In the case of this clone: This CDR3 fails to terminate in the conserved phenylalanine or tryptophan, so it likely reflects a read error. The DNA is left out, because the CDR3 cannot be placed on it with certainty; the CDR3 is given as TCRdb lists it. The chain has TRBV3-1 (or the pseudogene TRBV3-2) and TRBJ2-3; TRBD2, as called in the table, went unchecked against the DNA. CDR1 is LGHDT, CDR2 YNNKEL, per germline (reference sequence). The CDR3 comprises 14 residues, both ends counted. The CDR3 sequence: CASSQDNRTSGATP.

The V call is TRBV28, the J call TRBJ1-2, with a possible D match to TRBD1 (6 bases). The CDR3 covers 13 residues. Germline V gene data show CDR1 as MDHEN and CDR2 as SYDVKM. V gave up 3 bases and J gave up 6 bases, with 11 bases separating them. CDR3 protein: CASSLITGNGYTF. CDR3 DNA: TGTGCCAGCAGTTTGATAACAGGGAATGGCTACACCTTC.

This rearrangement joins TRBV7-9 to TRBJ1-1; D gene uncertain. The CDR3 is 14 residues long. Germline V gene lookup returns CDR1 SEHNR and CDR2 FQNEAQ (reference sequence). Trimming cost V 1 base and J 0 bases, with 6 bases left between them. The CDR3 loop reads CASSLVEMNTEAFF. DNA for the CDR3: TGTGCCAGCAGCTTAGTGGAGATGAACACTGAAGCTTTCTTT.

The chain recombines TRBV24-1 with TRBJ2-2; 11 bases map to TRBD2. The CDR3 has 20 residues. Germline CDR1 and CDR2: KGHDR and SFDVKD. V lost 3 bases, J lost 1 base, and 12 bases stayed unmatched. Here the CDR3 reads CATSDPSTTSGSLNTGELFF. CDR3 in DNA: TGTGCCACCAGTGATCCTTCTACTACTAGCGGGAGCCTGAACACCGGGGAGCTGTTTTTT.

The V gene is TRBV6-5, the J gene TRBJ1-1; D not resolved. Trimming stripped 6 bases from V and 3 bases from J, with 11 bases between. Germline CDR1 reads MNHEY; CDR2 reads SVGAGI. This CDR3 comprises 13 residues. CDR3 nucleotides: TGTGCCAGCAGCCGGGGTGGGGACACTGAAGCTTTCTTT. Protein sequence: CASSRGGDTEAFF.

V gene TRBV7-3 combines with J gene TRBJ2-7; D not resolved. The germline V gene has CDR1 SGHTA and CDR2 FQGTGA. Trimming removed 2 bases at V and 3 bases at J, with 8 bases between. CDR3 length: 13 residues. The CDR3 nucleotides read TGTGCCAGCAGCTTAGGGCTGAGCTACGAGCAGTACTTC. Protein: CASSLGLSYEQYF.

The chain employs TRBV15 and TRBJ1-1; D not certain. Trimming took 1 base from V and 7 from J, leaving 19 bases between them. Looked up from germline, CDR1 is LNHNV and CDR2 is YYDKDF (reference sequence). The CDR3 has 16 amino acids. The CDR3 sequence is CATSRGPGRAGSEAFF. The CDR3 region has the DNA TGTGCCACCAGCAGAGGGCCAGGCCGCGCGGGAAGTGAAGCTTTCTTT. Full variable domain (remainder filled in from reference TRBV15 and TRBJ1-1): DAMVIQNPRYQVTQFGKPVTLSCSQTLNHNVMYWYQQKSSQAPKLLFHYYDKDFNNEADTPDNFQSRRPNTSFCFLDIRSPGLGDTAMYLCATSRGPGRAGSEAFFGQGTRLTVV.

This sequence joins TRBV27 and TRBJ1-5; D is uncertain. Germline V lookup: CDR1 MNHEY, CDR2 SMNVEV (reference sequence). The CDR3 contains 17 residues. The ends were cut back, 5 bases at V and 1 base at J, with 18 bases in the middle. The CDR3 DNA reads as TGTGCCAGCAGTCTCTGGGCAGTAGGTAAAAGCAATCAGCCCCAGCATTTT. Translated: CASSLWAVGKSNQPQHF.

In DNA form, the CDR3 reads TGTGCCAGCAGGGTAGCGGGAGGGGCCGGGGAGCTGTTTTTT. Encoded protein: CASRVAGGAGELFF. The chain links TRBV7-3 to TRBJ2-2; TRBD2 agrees at 11 bases. V trimming: 6 bases; J trimming: 6 bases; junction bases outside the gene matches: 3. The CDR3 has 14 amino acids. Germline V gives CDR1 SGHTA, CDR2 FQGTGA.

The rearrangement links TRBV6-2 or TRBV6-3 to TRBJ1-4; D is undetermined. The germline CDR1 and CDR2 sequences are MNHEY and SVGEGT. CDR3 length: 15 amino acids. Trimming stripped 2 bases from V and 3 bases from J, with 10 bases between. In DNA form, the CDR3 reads TGTGCCAGCAGTTACGGCGGCCCACCTAATGAAAAACTGTTTTTT. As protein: CASSYGGPPNEKLFF.

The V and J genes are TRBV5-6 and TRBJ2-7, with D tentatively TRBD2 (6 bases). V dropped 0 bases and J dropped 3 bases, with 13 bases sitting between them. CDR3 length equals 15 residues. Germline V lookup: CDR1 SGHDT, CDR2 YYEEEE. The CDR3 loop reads CASSLAPLGGYEQYF. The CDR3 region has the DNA TGTGCCAGCAGCTTGGCCCCTTTGGGGGGCTACGAGCAGTACTTC.

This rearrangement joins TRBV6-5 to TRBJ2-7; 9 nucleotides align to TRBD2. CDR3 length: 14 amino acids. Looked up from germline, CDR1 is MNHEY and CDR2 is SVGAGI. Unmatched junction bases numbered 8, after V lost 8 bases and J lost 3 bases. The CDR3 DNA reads TGTGCCAGCTGTCGTAGCGGGGGTAACTACGAGCAGTACTTC. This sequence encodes CASCRSGGNYEQYF.

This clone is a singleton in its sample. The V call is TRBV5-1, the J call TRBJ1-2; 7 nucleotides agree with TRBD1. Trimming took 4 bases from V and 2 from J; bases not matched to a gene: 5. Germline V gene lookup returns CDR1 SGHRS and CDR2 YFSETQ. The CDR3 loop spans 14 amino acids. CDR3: CASSAEQGNYGYTF. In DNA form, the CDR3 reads TGCGCCAGCAGCGCGGAACAGGGGAACTATGGCTACACCTTC.

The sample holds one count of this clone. CDR3 residues: CASSLTPGLAGDRTNEQFF. The CDR3 DNA is TGTGCCAGCAGCCTCACCCCAGGACTAGCGGGAGACAGGACGAATGAGCAGTTCTTC. V is TRBV4-2 and J is TRBJ2-1; 13 positions match TRBD2. Looked up from germline, CDR1 is LGHNA and CDR2 is YNFKEQ. CDR3 length equals 19 residues. Germline trimming cut 4 bases from V and 7 bases from J; bases unmatched to any gene: 16.

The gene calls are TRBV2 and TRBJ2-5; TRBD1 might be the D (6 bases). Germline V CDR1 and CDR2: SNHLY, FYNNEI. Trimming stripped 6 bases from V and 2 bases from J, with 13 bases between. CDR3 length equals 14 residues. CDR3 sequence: CASSPTGPQETQYF. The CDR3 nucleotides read TGTGCCAGCAGCCCGACAGGACCACAAGAGACCCAGTACTTC.

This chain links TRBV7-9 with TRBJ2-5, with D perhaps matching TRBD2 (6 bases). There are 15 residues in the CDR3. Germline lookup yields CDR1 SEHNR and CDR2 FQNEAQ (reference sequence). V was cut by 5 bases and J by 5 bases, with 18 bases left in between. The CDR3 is CASSARRPGVETQYF. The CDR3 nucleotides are TGTGCCAGCAGCGCCCGTCGACCGGGAGTCGAGACCCAGTACTTC.

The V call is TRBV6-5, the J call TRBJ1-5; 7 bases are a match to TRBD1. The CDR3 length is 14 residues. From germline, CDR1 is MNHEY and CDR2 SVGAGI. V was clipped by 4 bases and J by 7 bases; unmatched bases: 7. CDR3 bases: TGTGCCAGCAGTTTAAGCAGGGGGGACCAGCCCCAGCATTTT. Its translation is CASSLSRGDQPQHF.

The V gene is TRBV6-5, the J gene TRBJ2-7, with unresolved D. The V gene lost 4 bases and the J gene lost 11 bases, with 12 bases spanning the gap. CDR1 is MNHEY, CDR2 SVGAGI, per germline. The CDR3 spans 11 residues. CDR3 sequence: CASSSGWMEYF. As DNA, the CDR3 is TGTGCCAGCAGTTCCGGGTGGATGGAGTACTTC.

The CDR3 DNA reads as TGTGCCAGCAGCTTAGGGGTCAGGGGATCGGGAGATACGCAGTATTTT. This encodes CASSLGVRGSGDTQYF. The chain couples TRBV11-3 to TRBJ2-3, with a tentative D call TRBD1 (6 bases). Germline-derived CDR1 and CDR2 are SGHNT and YENEEA. V dropped 1 base and J dropped 5 bases, with 16 bases sitting between them. This CDR3 is built from 16 residues.

The CDR3 DNA is TGTGCCAGCAGTGAAGCGCTTCTTGAGACAGGGACAGTCCTGACTTTC. Its protein is CASSEALLETGTVLTF. The chain combines TRBV2 with TRBJ2-6, with 7 bases that match TRBD1. The CDR3 is 16 amino acids. The V and J ends lost 0 bases and 13 bases, in that order; junction bases with no gene match: 12. Germline CDR1 reads SNHLY; CDR2 reads FYNNEI.

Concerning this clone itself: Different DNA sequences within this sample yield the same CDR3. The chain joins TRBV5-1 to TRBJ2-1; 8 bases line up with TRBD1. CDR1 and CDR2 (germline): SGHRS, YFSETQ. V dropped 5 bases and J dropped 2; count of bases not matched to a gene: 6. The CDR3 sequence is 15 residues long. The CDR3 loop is CASSLGQGPYNEQFF. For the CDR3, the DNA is TGCGCCAGCAGTCTAGGACAGGGCCCCTACAATGAGCAGTTCTTC.